A single sample is the source of the 2 T cell receptor beta chains below, sequenced in a study of spatial heterogeneity in lung cancer. General study points: How many expanded intratumoral alpha and beta TCRs were present tracked the tumor mutation count, which was a count of nonsynonymous mutations.

Noted time point: sample taken at primary tumor resection. No antigen is known for these receptors. A single record per CDR3 protein comes from TCRdb applying MiXCR to the 5' RACE reads. The sample holds 25,000 to 30,000 distinct CDR3 sequences, approximately 6.9% seen once. The sample consisted of lung tumor tissue, taken at surgery. All receptors derive from a male donor with early-stage non-small cell lung cancer.

This clonotype has ten or more counts. V usage is TRBV5-1 and J usage is TRBJ2-2; weak D call: TRBD1 (6 bases). V shed 4 bases and J shed 1 base, with 11 bases lying between them. Germline CDR1 reads SGHRS; CDR2 reads YFSETQ. The CDR3 length is 15 residues. The CDR3 bases are TGCGCCAGCAGCCGCGGACAGCTGAACACCGGGGAGCTGTTTTTT. It codes for CASSRGQLNTGELFF. Drawing the rest from reference TRBV5-1 and TRBJ2-2, the complete variable domain is KAGVTQTPRYLIKTRGQQVTLSCSPISGHRSVSWYQQTPGQGLQFLFEYFSETQRNKGNFPGRFSGRQFSNSRSEMNVSTLELGDSALYLCASSRGQLNTGELFFGEGSRLTVL.

This clonotype was detected many times. This chain connects TRBV28 to TRBJ1-5; the D gene is possibly TRBD1 (6 bases). CDR3 length equals 15 residues. Germline CDR1 is MDHEN and CDR2 is SYDVKM. Trimming removed 2 bases from V and 5 bases from J, with 13 bases in between. The CDR3 DNA is TGTGCCAGCAGTTTACGGGGGGCAGGAGATCAGCCCCAGCATTTT. This gives the protein CASSLRGAGDQPQHF.